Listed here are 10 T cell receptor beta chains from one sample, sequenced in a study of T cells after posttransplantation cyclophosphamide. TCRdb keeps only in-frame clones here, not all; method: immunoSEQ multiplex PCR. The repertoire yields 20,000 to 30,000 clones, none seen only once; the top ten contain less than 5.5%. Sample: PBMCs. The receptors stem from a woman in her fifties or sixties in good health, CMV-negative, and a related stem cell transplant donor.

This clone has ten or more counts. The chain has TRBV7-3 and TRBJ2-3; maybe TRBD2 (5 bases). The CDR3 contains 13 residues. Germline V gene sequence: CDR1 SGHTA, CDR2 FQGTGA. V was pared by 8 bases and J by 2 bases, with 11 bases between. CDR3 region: CASAPTNTDTQYF. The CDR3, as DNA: TGTGCCAGCGCGCCGACTAACACAGATACGCAGTATTTT.

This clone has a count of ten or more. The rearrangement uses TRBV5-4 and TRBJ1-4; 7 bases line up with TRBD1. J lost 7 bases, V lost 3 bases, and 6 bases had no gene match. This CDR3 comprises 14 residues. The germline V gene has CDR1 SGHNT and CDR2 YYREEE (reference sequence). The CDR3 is CASSSGGIGEKLFF. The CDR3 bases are TGTGCCAGCAGCTCAGGGGGGATCGGTGAAAAACTGTTTTTT.

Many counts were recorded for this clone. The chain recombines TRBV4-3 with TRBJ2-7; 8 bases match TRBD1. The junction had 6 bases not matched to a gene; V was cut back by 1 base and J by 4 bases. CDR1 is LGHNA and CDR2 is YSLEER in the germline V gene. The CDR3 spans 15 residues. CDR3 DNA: TGCGCCAGCAGCCAAGGCTCGACAGGGGAATACGAGCAGTACTTC. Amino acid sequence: CASSQGSTGEYEQYF.

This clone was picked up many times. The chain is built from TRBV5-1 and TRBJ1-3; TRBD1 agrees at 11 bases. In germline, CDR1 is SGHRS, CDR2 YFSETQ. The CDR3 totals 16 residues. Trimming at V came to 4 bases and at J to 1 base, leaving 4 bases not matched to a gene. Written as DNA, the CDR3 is TGCGCCAGCAGCGCCGGACAGGGGGCATCTGGAAACACCATATATTTT. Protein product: CASSAGQGASGNTIYF.

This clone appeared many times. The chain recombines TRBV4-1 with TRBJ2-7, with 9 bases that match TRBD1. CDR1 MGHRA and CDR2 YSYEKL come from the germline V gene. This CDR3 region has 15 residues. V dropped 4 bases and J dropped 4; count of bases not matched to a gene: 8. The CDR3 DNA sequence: TGCGCCAGCAGCCCATTAACAGGGGGCAGGTACGAGCAGTACTTC. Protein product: CASSPLTGGRYEQYF.

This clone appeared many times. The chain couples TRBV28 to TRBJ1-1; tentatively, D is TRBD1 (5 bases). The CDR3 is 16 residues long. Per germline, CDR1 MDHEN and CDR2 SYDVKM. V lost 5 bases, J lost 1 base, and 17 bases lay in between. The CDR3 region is CASSIPTRAGNTEAFF. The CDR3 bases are TGTGCCAGCAGTATACCCACCAGGGCCGGGAACACTGAAGCTTTCTTT.

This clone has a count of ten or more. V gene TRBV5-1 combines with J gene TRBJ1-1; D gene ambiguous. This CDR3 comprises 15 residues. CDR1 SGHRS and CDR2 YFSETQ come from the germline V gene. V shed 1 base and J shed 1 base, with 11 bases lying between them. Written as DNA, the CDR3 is TGCGCCAGCAGCTTGTCCCAGGTTGGGAACACTGAAGCTTTCTTT. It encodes CASSLSQVGNTEAFF. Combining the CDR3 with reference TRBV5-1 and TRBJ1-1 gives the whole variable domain KAGVTQTPRYLIKTRGQQVTLSCSPISGHRSVSWYQQTPGQGLQFLFEYFSETQRNKGNFPGRFSGRQFSNSRSEMNVSTLELGDSALYLCASSLSQVGNTEAFFGQGTRLTVV.

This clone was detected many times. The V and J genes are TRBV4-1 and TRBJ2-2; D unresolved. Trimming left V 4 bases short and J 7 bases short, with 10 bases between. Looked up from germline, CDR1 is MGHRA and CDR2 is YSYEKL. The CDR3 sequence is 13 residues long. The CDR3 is CASSPIELGELFF. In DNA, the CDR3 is TGCGCCAGCAGCCCAATCGAACTCGGGGAGCTGTTTTTT.

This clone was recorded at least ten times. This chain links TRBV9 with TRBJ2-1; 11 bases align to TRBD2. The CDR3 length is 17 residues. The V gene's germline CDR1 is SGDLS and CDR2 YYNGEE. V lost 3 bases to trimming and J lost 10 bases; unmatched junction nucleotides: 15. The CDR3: CASSAPPGLAAVQEQFF. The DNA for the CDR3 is TGTGCCAGCAGCGCACCACCGGGACTAGCGGCAGTTCAGGAGCAGTTCTTC.

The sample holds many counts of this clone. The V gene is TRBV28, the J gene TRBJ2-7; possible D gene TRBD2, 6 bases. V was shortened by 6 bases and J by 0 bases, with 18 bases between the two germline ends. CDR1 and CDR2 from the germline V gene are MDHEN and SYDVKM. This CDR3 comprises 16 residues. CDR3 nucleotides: TGTGCCAGCAGACCGACGGGACTGGTGAGCTCCTACGAGCAGTACTTC. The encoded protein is CASRPTGLVSSYEQYF.